Presented here are 25 T cell receptor beta chains from one specimen sequenced in a study of shared clonotypes between healthy human individuals. The method was immunoSEQ multiplex PCR; TCRdb's version includes in-frame clones alone and lacks a portion of them. The repertoire holds about 2.4 million clones, with over 85% as singletons. Sequenced sample: naive CD4+ T cells from PBMCs. Subset of the sample: CD45RA+ positively selected. These receptors were collected from a young man in good health. Some clones in this sample may be carry-over from other donors' samples.

This sequence joins TRBV28 and TRBJ1-2; 7 bases are a match to TRBD1. CDR3 length: 13 amino acids. Germline V gene sequence: CDR1 MDHEN, CDR2 SYDVKM. The trim removed 7 bases at V and 7 bases at J, leaving 9 bases unmatched. The CDR3 sequence: CASIPSGQSGYTF. CDR3 in DNA: TGTGCCAGCATTCCATCGGGACAGAGTGGCTACACCTTC.

Only one count was recorded for this clone. The chain carries TRBV19 and TRBJ1-5; D gene unclear. The CDR3 consists of 15 residues. V lost 1 base to trimming and J lost 0 bases, with 7 bases between them. Germline V gives CDR1 LNHDA, CDR2 SQIVND (reference sequence). CDR3 in amino acids: CASSIVGYSNQPQHF. The CDR3 region has the DNA TGTGCCAGTAGTATAGTCGGGTATAGCAATCAGCCCCAGCATTTT.

The V and J genes are TRBV9 and TRBJ1-3; TRBD1 agrees at 7 bases. The V gene end was trimmed by 2 bases and the J gene end by 1 base; junction bases not matched to a gene: 3. The germline V gene has CDR1 SGDLS and CDR2 YYNGEE. CDR3 length: 15 amino acids. CDR3 nucleotides: TGTGCCAGCAGCGTCCGGGACAGATCTGGAAACACCATATATTTT. Its translation: CASSVRDRSGNTIYF.

The chain combines TRBV7-2 with TRBJ2-5; perhaps TRBD1 as D (6 bases). The CDR3 runs to 15 residues. The V end was cut by 1 base, the J end by 4 bases, with 13 bases between. Germline V CDR1 and CDR2: SGHTA, FQGNSA. CDR3 in DNA: TGTGCCAGCAGCTTAGGACAGGCCAGGCGAGAGACCCAGTACTTC. This codes for CASSLGQARRETQYF. Full variable domain (remainder filled in from reference TRBV7-2 and TRBJ2-5): GAGVSQSPSNKVTEKGKDVELRCDPISGHTALYWYRQSLGQGLEFLIYFQGNSAPDKSGLPSDRFSAERTGGSVSTLTIQRTQQEDSAVYLCASSLGQARRETQYFGPGTRLLVL.

The rearrangement uses TRBV7-8 and TRBJ1-3; no reliable D call. CDR1 SGHVS and CDR2 FQNEAQ come from the germline V gene. V was cut by 1 base and J by 0 bases, with 10 bases left in between. The CDR3 has 16 amino acids. This chain's CDR3 is CASSLVGFSSGNTIYF. The CDR3 DNA reads as TGTGCCAGCAGCTTAGTTGGATTCAGCTCTGGAAACACCATATATTTT.

The CDR3 bases are TGCGCCAGCAGCCACTTAGGCCGGGGCAGGGACGATGGCTACACCTTC. It codes for CASSHLGRGRDDGYTF. The chain employs TRBV4-1 and TRBJ1-2, with D possibly TRBD1 on 5 matching bases. V shed 3 bases and J shed 6 bases, with 20 bases lying between them. The CDR3 sequence is 16 residues long. CDR1 and CDR2 from the germline V gene are MGHRA and YSYEKL.

The chain uses TRBV15 and TRBJ1-4; no reliable D call. The V end was cut by 0 bases, the J end by 4 bases, with 9 bases between. The CDR3 has 15 residues. Germline CDR1 is LNHNV and CDR2 is YYDKDF (reference sequence). DNA of the CDR3: TGTGCCACCAGCAGAGATCGGCAGTATAATGAAAAACTGTTTTTT. Its protein is CATSRDRQYNEKLFF.

The genes are TRBV19 and TRBJ2-1, with TRBD2 matching 12 bases. Trimming at V came to 4 bases and at J to 7 bases, leaving 8 bases not matched to a gene. In germline, CDR1 is LNHDA, CDR2 SQIVND (reference sequence). This CDR3 is built from 16 residues. CDR3 sequence: CASSTLAGGRRNEQFF. In DNA, the CDR3 is TGTGCCAGTAGTACCCTAGCGGGAGGGCGAAGGAATGAGCAGTTCTTC.

The chain combines TRBV11-2 with TRBJ2-1; maybe TRBD2 (5 bases). V lost 0 bases, J lost 15 bases, and 12 bases lay in between. CDR3 size: 12 residues. Germline values: CDR1 SGHAT, CDR2 FQNNGV. CDR3 protein: CASSLDEEVRFF. Here the CDR3 DNA reads TGTGCCAGCAGCTTAGATGAGGAGGTTAGGTTCTTC.

This chain uses TRBV6-5 with TRBJ1-1; TRBD1 matches at 7 bases. This CDR3 is built from 13 residues. Trimming at V came to 6 bases and at J to 3 bases, leaving 4 bases not matched to a gene. CDR1 is MNHEY, CDR2 SVGAGI, per germline. The CDR3 DNA reads as TGTGCCAGCAGCGACAGGGTGTACACTGAAGCTTTCTTT. Amino acids: CASSDRVYTEAFF.

Notes on this clone: Other DNA sequences in this specimen translate into the identical CDR3. The V and J genes are TRBV27 and TRBJ2-3, with D possibly TRBD2 on 5 matching bases. Germline V gene lookup returns CDR1 MNHEY and CDR2 SMNVEV (reference sequence). The CDR3 contains 14 residues. The V gene lost 5 bases and the J gene lost 5 bases, with 14 bases spanning the gap. The CDR3 sequence: CASSPTGRRDTQYF. CDR3 coding DNA: TGTGCCAGCAGTCCCACGGGGAGACGAGATACGCAGTATTTT.

This chain links TRBV5-8 with TRBJ2-3, with D uncertain. V shed 3 bases and J shed 0 bases, with 20 bases lying between them. Germline V lookup: CDR1 SGHTS, CDR2 YDEGEE. CDR3 length equals 18 residues. The CDR3 DNA follows: TGTGCCAGCAGCTCCGAACCGTTGATAGGGATTAGCACAGATACGCAGTATTTT. This codes for CASSSEPLIGISTDTQYF.

The rearrangement links TRBV7-2 to TRBJ1-1; 7 bases match TRBD1. J gave up 6 bases and V 4 bases, and 8 bases lay outside the gene matches. This CDR3 has 14 residues. Germline lookup yields CDR1 SGHTA and CDR2 FQGNSA. CDR3 DNA: TGTGCCAGCAGCTCATACAGGGGTCCCCCTGAAGCTTTCTTT. Encoded protein: CASSSYRGPPEAFF.

This clone was detected once. The chain couples TRBV12-5 to TRBJ2-1; TRBD2 matches at 15 bases. There are 18 residues in the CDR3. V dropped 6 bases and J dropped 1; count of bases not matched to a gene: 7. The germline gives CDR1 LGHNT, CDR2 FRNRAP. Here the CDR3 DNA reads TGTGCTAGTGGCCCGGGACTAGCGGGAGGCCTTTCCTACAATGAGCAGTTCTTC. It codes for CASGPGLAGGLSYNEQFF.

V is TRBV7-3 and J is TRBJ2-7; 10 bases line up with TRBD1. Germline V gives CDR1 SGHTA, CDR2 FQGTGA. V shed 4 bases and J 4 bases; nucleotides not matched to a gene: 7. The CDR3 is 15 residues long. The DNA of the CDR3 is TGTGCCAGCAGCTCCCCGGGACAGGGGTTTTACGAGCAGTACTTC. Amino acid sequence: CASSSPGQGFYEQYF.

The chain carries TRBV6-1 and TRBJ1-4; D not resolved. Germline V gene sequence: CDR1 MNHNS, CDR2 SASEGT. The V and J ends lost 6 bases and 7 bases respectively, with 12 bases between them. The CDR3 extends over 13 amino acids. CDR3 sequence (DNA): TGTGCCAGCAGGAGATCCGTGGGTGAAAAACTGTTTTTT. This gives the protein CASRRSVGEKLFF.

The count of this clone is one. The chain uses TRBV29-1 and TRBJ1-1; 7 positions agree with TRBD1. V shed 6 bases and J 6 bases; nucleotides not matched to a gene: 10. Germline V gene lookup returns CDR1 SQVTM and CDR2 ANQGSEA. The CDR3 spans 13 residues. The CDR3 nucleotides read TGCAGCGTCGGACAGGAAGCTTCGGCTGAAGCTTTCTTT. Encoded protein: CSVGQEASAEAFF.

This chain links TRBV11-2 with TRBJ2-2, with unresolved D. Trimming shortened V by 1 base and J by 6 bases, and 9 bases separated the two germline ends. The CDR3 sequence is 14 residues long. Germline CDR1 is SGHAT and CDR2 is FQNNGV. CDR3 sequence (DNA): TGTGCCAGCAGCTTAGTAGGTGGGCCCGGGGAGCTGTTTTTT. This codes for CASSLVGGPGELFF.

V usage is TRBV7-3 and J usage is TRBJ2-3, with no clear D. There are 16 residues in the CDR3. V dropped 0 bases and J dropped 4 bases, with 14 bases sitting between them. The germline V gene encodes CDR1 SGHTA and CDR2 FQGTGA. The chain's CDR3 is CASSLTSPGPPDTQYF. Here the CDR3 DNA reads TGTGCCAGCAGCTTAACGTCTCCCGGACCCCCAGATACGCAGTATTTT. Drawing the rest from reference TRBV7-3 and TRBJ2-3, the complete variable domain is GAGVSQTPSNKVTEKGKYVELRCDPISGHTALYWYRQSLGQGPEFLIYFQGTGAADDSGLPNDRFFAVRPEGSVSTLKIQRTERGDSAVYLCASSLTSPGPPDTQYFGPGTRLTVL.

J is TRBJ2-1 and V is TRBV28; D possibly uses TRBD1 or TRBD2 (5 bases each). Trimming pared 2 bases from V and 8 bases from J, leaving 22 bases between. The germline V gene encodes CDR1 MDHEN and CDR2 SYDVKM. The CDR3 consists of 17 residues. CDR3 nucleotides: TGTGCCAGCAGTTTAGGGGCGGGCCTCCGGAATCCGGATGAGCAGTTCTTC. It translates to CASSLGAGLRNPDEQFF.

The chain recombines TRBV19 with TRBJ2-7, with 8 bases identical to TRBD1. Unmatched junction bases numbered 12, after V lost 1 base and J lost 7 bases. There are 16 residues in the CDR3. The germline V gene encodes CDR1 LNHDA and CDR2 SQIVND (reference sequence). In nucleotides, the CDR3 is TGTGCCAGTAGTATAGGGTTTCAGGGGGCCTCCTCAGAGCAGTACTTC. Protein: CASSIGFQGASSEQYF.

V gene TRBV5-4 combines with J gene TRBJ2-5, with D possibly being TRBD1 (8 bases). The CDR3 is 14 residues long. Germline loops: CDR1 SGHNT, CDR2 YYREEE (reference sequence). Trimming stripped 4 bases from V and 4 bases from J, with 14 bases between. CDR3 in DNA: TGTGCCAGCAGCCCCACAGGGGGGGCAGAGACCCAGTACTTC. Its translation: CASSPTGGAETQYF.

V usage is TRBV19 and J usage is TRBJ2-2; 10 nucleotides align to TRBD2. CDR3 size: 18 residues. The trim removed 2 bases at V and 5 bases at J, leaving 11 bases unmatched. The V gene's germline CDR1 is LNHDA and CDR2 SQIVND (reference sequence). The CDR3 is CASSIPAGGPRSTGELFF. In nucleotides, the CDR3 is TGTGCCAGTAGTATACCAGCGGGAGGGCCACGGAGTACCGGGGAGCTGTTTTTT.

This clone has just one count. The J gene is TRBJ2-1, the V gene TRBV4-1, with TRBD2 matching 10 bases. CDR3 size: 16 residues. With V trimmed by 1 base and J by 4 bases, 4 bases remained unmatched. The germline V gene has CDR1 MGHRA and CDR2 YSYEKL. The CDR3 reads CASSQALAGAYNEQFF. In nucleotides, the CDR3 is TGCGCCAGCAGCCAAGCGCTAGCGGGAGCATACAATGAGCAGTTCTTC.

This rearrangement joins TRBV28 to TRBJ1-5, with a possible D match to TRBD1 (5 bases). V gave up 6 bases and J gave up 0 bases, with 24 bases separating them. Per germline, CDR1 MDHEN and CDR2 SYDVKM. This CDR3 is built from 19 residues. CDR3 nucleotide sequence: TGTGCCAGCAGCATTATTGCCCTAAAAGACAGCGATAGCAATCAGCCCCAGCATTTT. Translated: CASSIIALKDSDSNQPQHF. Together with reference TRBV28 and TRBJ1-5, the CDR3 gives the full variable domain: DVKVTQSSRYLVKRTGEKVFLECVQDMDHENMFWYRQDPGLGLRLIYFSYDVKMKEKGDIPEGYSVSREKKERFSLILESASTNQTSMYLCASSIIALKDSDSNQPQHFGDGTRLSIL.